This record concerns one TCR beta chain sequence. The CDR3 runs 14 residues. V lost 5 bases, J lost 10 bases, and 10 bases stayed unmatched. Germline CDR1 and CDR2: MNHEY and SVGEGT. This specimen comes from a study of blood T cell repertoires in COVID-19. TCRdb's copy holds only in-frame clones and misses some; the assay was immunoSEQ multiplex PCR. The table shows almost 200,000 clones, with 80% to 90% occurring only once. The clonotype was recovered from a young woman who had recovered from COVID-19. Input material: PBMCs or T cells enriched from blood (not recorded which). The chain uses TRBV6-2 or TRBV6-3 and TRBJ2-1; 8 nucleotides match TRBD1. The DNA of the CDR3 is TGTGCCAGCAGTGACCGGACAGGGCGTGAGGAGCAGTTCTTC. Protein product: CASSDRTGREEQFF.